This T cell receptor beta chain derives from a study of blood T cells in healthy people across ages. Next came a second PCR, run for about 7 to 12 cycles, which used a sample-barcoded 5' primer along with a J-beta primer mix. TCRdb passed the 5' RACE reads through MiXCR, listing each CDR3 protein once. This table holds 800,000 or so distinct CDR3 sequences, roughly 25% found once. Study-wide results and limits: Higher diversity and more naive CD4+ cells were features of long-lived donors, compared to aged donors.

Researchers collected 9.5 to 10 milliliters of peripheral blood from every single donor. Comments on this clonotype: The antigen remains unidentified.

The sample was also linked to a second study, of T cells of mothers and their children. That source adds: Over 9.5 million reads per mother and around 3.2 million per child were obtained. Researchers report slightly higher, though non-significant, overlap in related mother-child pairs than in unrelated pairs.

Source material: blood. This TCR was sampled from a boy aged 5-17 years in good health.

This chain's CDR3 is CSVALEGGGGVNIQYF. The CDR3 nucleotides are TGCAGCGTTGCCCTGGAAGGCGGGGGGGGAGTGAACATTCAGTACTTC. V is TRBV29-1 and J is TRBJ2-4, with TRBD2 identical over 9 bases. V lost 4 bases and J lost 7; bases outside the gene matches: 14. In germline, CDR1 is SQVTM, CDR2 ANQGSEA. This CDR3 spans 16 amino acids.